One T cell receptor (beta chain) is described in this entry. The antigen remains unidentified. Trimming took off 1 base at V and 6 bases at J, with 13 bases between the two ends. CDR1 and CDR2 from the germline V gene are SGHTA and FQGNSA. The CDR3 is 15 amino acids. The data belong to a study of CD4+ T cells in melanoma. Study-level points and caveats: A reported correlation linked neoantigen-specific CD4+ T cells to CD8+, macrophage and B cell function. Diverse differentiation states were reported for melanoma neoantigen-specific CD4+ T cells.

TCRdb's copy holds only in-frame clones and misses some; the assay was immunoSEQ multiplex PCR. The table records about 110,000 clones, around 93% of them present only once. The sequencing sample was made of peripheral blood. The origin of this receptor is a human donor with melanoma. The chain employs TRBV7-2 and TRBJ1-5; D is ambiguous. The CDR3 is CASSLEVVVGQPQHF. In DNA, the CDR3 is TGTGCCAGCAGCTTAGAAGTAGTCGTAGGTCAGCCCCAGCATTTT.